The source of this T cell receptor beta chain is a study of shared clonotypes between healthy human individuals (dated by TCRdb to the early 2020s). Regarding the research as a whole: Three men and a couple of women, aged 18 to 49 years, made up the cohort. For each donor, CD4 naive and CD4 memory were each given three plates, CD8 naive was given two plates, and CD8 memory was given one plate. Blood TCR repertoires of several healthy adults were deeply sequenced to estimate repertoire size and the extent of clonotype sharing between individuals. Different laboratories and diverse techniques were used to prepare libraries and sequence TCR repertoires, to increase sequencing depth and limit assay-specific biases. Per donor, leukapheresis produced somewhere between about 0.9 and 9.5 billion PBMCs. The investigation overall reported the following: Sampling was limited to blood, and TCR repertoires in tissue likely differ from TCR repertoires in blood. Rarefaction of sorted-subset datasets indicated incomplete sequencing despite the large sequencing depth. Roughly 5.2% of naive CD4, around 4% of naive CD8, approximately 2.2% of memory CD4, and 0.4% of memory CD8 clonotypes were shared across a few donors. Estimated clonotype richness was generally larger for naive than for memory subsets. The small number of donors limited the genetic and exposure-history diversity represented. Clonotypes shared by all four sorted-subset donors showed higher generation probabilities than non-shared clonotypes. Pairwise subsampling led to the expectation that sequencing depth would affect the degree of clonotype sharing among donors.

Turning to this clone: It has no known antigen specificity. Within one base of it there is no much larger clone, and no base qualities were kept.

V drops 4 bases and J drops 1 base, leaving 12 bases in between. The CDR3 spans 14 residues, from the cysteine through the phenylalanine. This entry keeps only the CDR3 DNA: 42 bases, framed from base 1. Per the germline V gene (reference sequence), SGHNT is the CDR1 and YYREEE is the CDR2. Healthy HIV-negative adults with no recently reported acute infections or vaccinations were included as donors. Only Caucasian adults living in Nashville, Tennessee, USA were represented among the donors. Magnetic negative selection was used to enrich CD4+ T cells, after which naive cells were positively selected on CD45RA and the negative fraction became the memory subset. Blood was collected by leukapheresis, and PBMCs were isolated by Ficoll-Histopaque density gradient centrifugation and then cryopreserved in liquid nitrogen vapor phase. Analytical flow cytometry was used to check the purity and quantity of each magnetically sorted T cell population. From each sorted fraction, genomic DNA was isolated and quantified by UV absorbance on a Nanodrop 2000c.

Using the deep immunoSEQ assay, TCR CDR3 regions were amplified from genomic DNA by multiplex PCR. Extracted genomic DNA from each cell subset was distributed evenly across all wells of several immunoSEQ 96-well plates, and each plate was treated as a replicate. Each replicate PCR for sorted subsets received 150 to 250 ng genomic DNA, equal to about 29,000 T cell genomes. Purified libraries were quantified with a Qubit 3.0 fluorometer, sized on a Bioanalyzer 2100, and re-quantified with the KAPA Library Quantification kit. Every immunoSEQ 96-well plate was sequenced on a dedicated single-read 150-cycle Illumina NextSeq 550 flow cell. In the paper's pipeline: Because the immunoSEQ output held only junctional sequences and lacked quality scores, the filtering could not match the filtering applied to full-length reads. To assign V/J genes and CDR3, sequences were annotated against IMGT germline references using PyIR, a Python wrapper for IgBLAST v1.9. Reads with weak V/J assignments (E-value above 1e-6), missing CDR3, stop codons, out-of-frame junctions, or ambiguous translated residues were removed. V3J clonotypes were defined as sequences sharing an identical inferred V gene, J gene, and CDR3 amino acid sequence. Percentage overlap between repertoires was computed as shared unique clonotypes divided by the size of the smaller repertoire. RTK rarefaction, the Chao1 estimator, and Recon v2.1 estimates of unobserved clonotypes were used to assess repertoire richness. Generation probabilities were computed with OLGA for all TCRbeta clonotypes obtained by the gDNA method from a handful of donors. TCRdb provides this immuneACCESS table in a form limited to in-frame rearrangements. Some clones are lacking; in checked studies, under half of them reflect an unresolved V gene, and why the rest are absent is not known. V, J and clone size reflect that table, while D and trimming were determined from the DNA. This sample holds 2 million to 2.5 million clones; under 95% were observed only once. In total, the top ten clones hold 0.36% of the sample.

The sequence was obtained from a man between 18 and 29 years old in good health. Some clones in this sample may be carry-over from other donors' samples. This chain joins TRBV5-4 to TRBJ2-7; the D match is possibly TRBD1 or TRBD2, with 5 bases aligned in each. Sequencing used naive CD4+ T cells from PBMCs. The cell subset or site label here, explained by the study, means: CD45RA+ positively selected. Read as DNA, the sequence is TGTGCCAGCAGCCCGGGACGGAGATCCTACGAGCAGTACTTC. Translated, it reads CASSPGRRSYEQYF.